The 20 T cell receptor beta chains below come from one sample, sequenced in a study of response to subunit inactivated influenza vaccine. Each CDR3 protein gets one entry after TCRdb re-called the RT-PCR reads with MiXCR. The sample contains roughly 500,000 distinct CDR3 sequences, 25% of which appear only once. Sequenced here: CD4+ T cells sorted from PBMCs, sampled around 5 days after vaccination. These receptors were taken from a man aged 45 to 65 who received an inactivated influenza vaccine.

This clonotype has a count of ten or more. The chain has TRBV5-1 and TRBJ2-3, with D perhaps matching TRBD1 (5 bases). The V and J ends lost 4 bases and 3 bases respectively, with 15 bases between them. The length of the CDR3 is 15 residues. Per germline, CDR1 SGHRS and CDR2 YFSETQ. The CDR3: CASSPGGQGTDTQYF. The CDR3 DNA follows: TGCGCCAGCAGCCCTGGTGGGCAGGGAACAGATACGCAGTATTTT.

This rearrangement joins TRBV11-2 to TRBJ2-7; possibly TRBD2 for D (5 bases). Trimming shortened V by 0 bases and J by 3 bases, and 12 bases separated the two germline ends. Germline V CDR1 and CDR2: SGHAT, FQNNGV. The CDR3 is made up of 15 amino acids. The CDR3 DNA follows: TGTGCCAGCAGCTTAGATCCCCGGACTCACTACGAGCAGTACTTC. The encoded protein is CASSLDPRTHYEQYF.

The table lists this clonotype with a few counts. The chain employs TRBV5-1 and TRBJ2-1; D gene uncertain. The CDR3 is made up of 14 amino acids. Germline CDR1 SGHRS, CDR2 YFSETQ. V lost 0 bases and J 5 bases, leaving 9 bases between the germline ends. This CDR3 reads CASSLEVWDNEQFF. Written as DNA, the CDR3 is TGCGCCAGCAGCTTGGAGGTGTGGGACAATGAGCAGTTCTTC.

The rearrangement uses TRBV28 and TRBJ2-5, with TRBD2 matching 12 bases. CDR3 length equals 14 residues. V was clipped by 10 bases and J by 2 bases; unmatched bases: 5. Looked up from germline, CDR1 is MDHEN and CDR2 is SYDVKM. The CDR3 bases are TGTGCCATCGCTCTAGCGGGGGGGCAAGAGACCCAGTACTTC. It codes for CAIALAGGQETQYF.

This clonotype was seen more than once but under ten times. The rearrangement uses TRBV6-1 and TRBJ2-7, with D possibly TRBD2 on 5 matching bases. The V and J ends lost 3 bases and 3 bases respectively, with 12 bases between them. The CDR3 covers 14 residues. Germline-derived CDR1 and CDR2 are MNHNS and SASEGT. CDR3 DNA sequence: TGTGCCAGCAGTGAGAGCGGCCGCTACTACGAGCAGTACTTC. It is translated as CASSESGRYYEQYF.

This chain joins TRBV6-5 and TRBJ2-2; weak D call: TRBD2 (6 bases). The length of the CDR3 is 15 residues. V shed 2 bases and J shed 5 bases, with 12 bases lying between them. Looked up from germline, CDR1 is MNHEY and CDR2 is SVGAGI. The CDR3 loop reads CASSYPGLRTGELFF. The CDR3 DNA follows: TGTGCCAGCAGTTACCCGGGACTGAGGACCGGGGAGCTGTTTTTT.

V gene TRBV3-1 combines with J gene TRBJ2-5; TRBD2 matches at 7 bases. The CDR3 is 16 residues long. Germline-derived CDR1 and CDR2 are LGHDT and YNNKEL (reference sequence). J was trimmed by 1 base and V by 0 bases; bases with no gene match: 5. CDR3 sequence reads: CASSQDRTGGQETQYF. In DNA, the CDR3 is TGTGCCAGCAGCCAAGATAGAACGGGGGGCCAAGAGACCCAGTACTTC.

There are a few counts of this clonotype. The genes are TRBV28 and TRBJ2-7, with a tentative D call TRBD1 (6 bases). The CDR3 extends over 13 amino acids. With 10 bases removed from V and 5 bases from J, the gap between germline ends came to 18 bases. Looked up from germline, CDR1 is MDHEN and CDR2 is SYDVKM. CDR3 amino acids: CATLRAGDHEQYF. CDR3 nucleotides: TGTGCCACCCTCCGGGCAGGGGATCACGAGCAGTACTTC.

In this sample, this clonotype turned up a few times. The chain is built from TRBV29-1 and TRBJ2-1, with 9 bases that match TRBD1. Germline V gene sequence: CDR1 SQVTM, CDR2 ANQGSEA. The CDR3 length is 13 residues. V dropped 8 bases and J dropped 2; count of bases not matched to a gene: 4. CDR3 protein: CSTRDRAYNEQFF. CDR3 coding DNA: TGCAGCACCCGGGACAGGGCCTACAATGAGCAGTTCTTC.

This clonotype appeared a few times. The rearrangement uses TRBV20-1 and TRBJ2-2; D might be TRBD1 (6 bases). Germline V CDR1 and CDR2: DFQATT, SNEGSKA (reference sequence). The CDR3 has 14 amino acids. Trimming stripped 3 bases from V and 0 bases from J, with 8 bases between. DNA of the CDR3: TGCAGTGCTAGGGGACATGCGAACACCGGGGAGCTGTTTTTT. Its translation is CSARGHANTGELFF.

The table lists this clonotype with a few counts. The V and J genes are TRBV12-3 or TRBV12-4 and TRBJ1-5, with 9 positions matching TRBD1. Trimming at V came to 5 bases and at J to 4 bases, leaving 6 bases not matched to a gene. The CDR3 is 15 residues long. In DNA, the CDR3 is TGTGCCAGCAGTGGACAGGGGAATCTAAATCAGCCCCAGCATTTT. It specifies CASSGQGNLNQPQHF.

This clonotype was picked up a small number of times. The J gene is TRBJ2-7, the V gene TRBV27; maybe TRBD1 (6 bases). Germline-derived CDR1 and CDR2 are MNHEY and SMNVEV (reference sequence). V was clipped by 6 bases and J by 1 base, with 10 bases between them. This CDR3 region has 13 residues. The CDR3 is CASRTGTSYEQYF. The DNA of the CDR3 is TGTGCCAGCAGGACCGGGACATCCTACGAGCAGTACTTC.

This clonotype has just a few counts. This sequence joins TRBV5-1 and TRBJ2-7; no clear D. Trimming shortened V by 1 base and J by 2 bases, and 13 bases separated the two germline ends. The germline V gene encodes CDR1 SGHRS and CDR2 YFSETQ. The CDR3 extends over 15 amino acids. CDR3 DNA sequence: TGCGCCAGCAGCTTGTCAGGCACGAGTCCCTACGAGCAGTACTTC. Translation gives CASSLSGTSPYEQYF.

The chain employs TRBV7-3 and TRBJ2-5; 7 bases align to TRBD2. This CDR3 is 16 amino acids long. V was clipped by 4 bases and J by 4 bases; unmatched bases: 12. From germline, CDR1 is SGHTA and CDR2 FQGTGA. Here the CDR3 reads CASSSNGREFRETQYF. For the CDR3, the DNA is TGTGCCAGCAGCTCCAATGGGCGGGAGTTTCGAGAGACCCAGTACTTC.

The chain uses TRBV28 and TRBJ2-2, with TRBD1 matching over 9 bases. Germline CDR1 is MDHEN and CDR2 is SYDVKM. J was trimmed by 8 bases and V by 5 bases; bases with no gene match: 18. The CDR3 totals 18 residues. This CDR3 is CASSLSTGGNVRSGELFF. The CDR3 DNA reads TGTGCCAGCAGTCTTTCGACAGGGGGGAACGTAAGGTCGGGGGAGCTGTTTTTT.

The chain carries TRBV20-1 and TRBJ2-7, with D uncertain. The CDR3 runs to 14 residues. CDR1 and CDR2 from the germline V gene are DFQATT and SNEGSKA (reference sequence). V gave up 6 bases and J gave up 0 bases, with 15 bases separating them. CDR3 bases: TGCAGTGCCTATATCCATTTAAGCTCCTACGAGCAGTACTTC. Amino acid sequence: CSAYIHLSSYEQYF.

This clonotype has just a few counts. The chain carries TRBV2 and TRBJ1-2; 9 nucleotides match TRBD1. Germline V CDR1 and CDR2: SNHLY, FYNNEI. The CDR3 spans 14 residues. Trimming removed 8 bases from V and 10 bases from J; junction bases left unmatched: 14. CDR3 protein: CASGSPGQGSLYTF. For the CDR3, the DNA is TGTGCCAGCGGGTCGCCGGGACAGGGCTCACTCTACACCTTC. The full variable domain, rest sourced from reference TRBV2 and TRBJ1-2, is EPEVTQTPSHQVTQMGQEVILRCVPISNHLYFYWYRQILGQKVEFLVSFYNNEISEKSEIFDDQFSVERPDGSNFTLKIRSTKLEDSAMYFCASGSPGQGSLYTFGSGTRLTVV.

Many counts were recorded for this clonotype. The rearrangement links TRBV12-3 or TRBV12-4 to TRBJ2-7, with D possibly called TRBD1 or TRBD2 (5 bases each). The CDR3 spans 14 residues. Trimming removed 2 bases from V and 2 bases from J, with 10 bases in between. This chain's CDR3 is CASSLTGLTYEQYF. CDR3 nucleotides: TGTGCCAGCAGTTTAACGGGGCTCACCTACGAGCAGTACTTC.

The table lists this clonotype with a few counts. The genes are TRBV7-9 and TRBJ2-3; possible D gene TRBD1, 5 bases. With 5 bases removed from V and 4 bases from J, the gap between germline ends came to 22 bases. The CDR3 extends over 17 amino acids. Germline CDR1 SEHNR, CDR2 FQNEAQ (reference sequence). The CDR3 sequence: CASSPEGHSRAADTQYF. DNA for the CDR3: TGTGCCAGCAGCCCCGAAGGACACTCAAGGGCCGCAGATACGCAGTATTTT. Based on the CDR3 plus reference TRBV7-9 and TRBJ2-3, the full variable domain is DTGVSQNPRHKITKRGQNVTFRCDPISEHNRLYWYRQTLGQGPEFLTYFQNEAQLEKSRLLSDRFSAERPKGSFSTLEIQRTEQGDSAMYLCASSPEGHSRAADTQYFGPGTRLTVL.

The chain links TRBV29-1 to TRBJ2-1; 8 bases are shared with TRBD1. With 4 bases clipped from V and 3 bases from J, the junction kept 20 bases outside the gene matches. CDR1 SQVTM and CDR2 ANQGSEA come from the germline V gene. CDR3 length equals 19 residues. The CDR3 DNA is TGCAGCGTTGTAAACCGGGACAGGACCTTCGCAACTAACTACAATGAGCAGTTCTTC. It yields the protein CSVVNRDRTFATNYNEQFF.